A selection of T cell receptor beta chains follows, all from one sample in a study of blood T cells in healthy people across ages. TCRdb used MiXCR to reprocess the 5' RACE reads, holding one entry per CDR3 protein. This table holds roughly 1,500,000 distinct CDR3 sequences, 34% found once. Sequencing was performed on blood. Receptor source: a woman aged 25 to 39 in good health. CDR3s include the opening cysteine and the closing phenylalanine or tryptophan. The order of the fields is D gene, J gene, V gene, CDR3 protein. The D gene is left open where the match is weak.

.	TRBJ1-5	TRBV6-6	CASSYSTSHGSNQPQHF
.	TRBJ1-4	TRBV5-6	CANSIEATNEKLFF
.	TRBJ2-7	TRBV20-1	CSASPRGYEQYF
TRBD2	TRBJ2-5	TRBV7-6	CASSLTSGSRETQYF
.	TRBJ2-1	TRBV20-1	CSASLGGSYNEQFF
.	TRBJ2-3	TRBV10-1	CASSGTLGRESNTDTQYF
.	TRBJ2-4	TRBV20-1	CSARDRRTALAKNIQYF
.	TRBJ2-7	TRBV5-1	CASSLEIAYEQYF
.	TRBJ2-3	TRBV5-5	CASSPLDHALDTQYF
.	TRBJ2-1	TRBV20-1	CSANPLPMRAYNEQFF
.	TRBJ1-4	TRBV12-3/TRBV12-4	CASSLTAGKLFF
TRBD1	TRBJ1-2	TRBV7-3	CASSPRTGEGYTF
.	TRBJ1-2	TRBV11-2	CASSLDPGPYGYTF
.	TRBJ2-5	TRBV5-1	CASSLDQSGTQYF
.	TRBJ2-6	TRBV2	CASSVGQAGANVLTF
.	TRBJ2-3	TRBV6-1	CASSEGLTPHTDTQYF
TRBD2	TRBJ2-7	TRBV7-2	CASSGGGLRYEQYF
.	TRBJ1-1	TRBV9	CASSVGLNAEAFF
.	TRBJ1-1	TRBV2	CASLLGTEAFF
.	TRBJ2-5	TRBV2	CASSEGWRGNSQETQYF
.	TRBJ2-3	TRBV6-4	CASSADGQTDTQYF
.	TRBJ2-7	TRBV4-1	CASSPNALTGRYEQYF
.	TRBJ1-6	TRBV9	CASSVGGDTFNSPLHF
.	TRBJ1-4	TRBV29-1	CSAQGSGLEKLFF
TRBD1	TRBJ1-4	TRBV5-1	CASSLADRAVNERLFF
TRBD1	TRBJ2-1	TRBV28	CASSLEPGGTGLNEQFF
.	TRBJ1-3	TRBV7-2	CASSLVPGGGNTIYF
.	TRBJ1-2	TRBV4-1	CASSQDPGGPNYGYTF
.	TRBJ1-4	TRBV11-2	CASSAAWNGDEKLFF
.	.	TRBV29-1	CSVVQGGYEQYF
TRBD1	TRBJ1-2	TRBV7-9	CASSLEIVPGQGKGGYTF
TRBD1	TRBJ1-1	TRBV20-1	CSAFSTGWTEAFF
.	TRBJ2-1	TRBV20-1	CSARPPWHNEQFF
TRBD1	TRBJ1-4	TRBV12-3/TRBV12-4	CATGTGGEKLFF
TRBD2	TRBJ2-7	TRBV28	CASSWRGRHYEQYF
.	TRBJ1-4	TRBV5-6	CASSLGLPNEKLFF
TRBD1	TRBJ2-7	TRBV20-1	CSRDRYYEQYF
TRBD1	TRBJ1-2	TRBV2	CASMRQGAAYGYTF
.	TRBJ2-1	TRBV9	CASSAWGSYNEQFF
.	TRBJ2-3	TRBV29-1	CSVEDSVGTDTQYF
TRBD1	TRBJ2-7	TRBV9	CASSVTGADEQYF
.	TRBJ2-5	TRBV7-9	CASSSTGSWETQYF